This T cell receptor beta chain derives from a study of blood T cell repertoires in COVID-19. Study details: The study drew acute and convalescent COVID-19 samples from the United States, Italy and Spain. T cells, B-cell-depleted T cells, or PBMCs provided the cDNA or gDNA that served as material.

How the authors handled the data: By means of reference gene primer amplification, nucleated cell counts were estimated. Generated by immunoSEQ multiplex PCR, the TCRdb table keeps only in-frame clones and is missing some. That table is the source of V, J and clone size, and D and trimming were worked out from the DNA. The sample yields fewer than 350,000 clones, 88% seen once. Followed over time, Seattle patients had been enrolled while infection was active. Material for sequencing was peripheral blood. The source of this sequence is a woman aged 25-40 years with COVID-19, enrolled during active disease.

The CDR3 is CASSPGGTPKTEAFF. The CDR3 DNA reads as TGTGCCAGCAGCCCAGGGGGGACCCCAAAGACTGAAGCTTTCTTT. V gene TRBV7-8 combines with J gene TRBJ1-1, with 7 bases aligning to TRBD1. The CDR3 is 15 residues long. Trimming took 5 bases from V and 5 from J; bases not matched to a gene: 11. CDR1 and CDR2 from the germline V gene are SGHVS and FQNEAQ.